A selection of T cell receptor beta chains follows, all from one sample in a study of T-cell reconstitution after alpha-beta-depleted transplantation in children. Each CDR3 protein is one row after TCRdb ran MiXCR on the PCR reads. The repertoire holds some 200,000 distinct CDR3 sequences, with under 9.5% as singletons. Source: PBMCs from the stem cell graft donor, taken from the stem cell graft. The receptor set was obtained from a human donor who donated a stem cell graft to a child with acute lymphoblastic leukemia. Both conserved end residues are part of each CDR3. The D gene is left open where the match is weak. Clone size is not always given. Where it is, it says once, few, many or a class for expanded clones.

TRBJ1-5 | TRBV7-9 | NA | few | CASSLSGGGVGPQHF | TGTGCCAGCAGCTTATCCGGGGGCGGGGTAGGGCCCCAGCATTTT
TRBJ2-2 | TRBV7-2 | NA | many | CASSTRTAGDTGELFF | TGTGCCAGCAGCACGAGGACAGCTGGCGACACCGGGGAGCTGTTTTTT
TRBJ2-2 | TRBV5-1 | NA | few | CASRVTNTGELFF | TGCGCCAGCAGGGTCACGAACACCGGGGAGCTGTTTTTT
TRBJ2-7 | TRBV6-1 | TRBD1 | many | CASRGQGAGYEQYF | TGTGCCAGCAGGGGACAGGGGGCCGGGTACGAGCAGTACTTC
TRBJ2-3 | TRBV5-1 | TRBD1 | many | CASSPGTGKDTQYF | TGCGCCAGCAGCCCGGGGACAGGGAAAGATACGCAGTATTTT
TRBJ2-1 | TRBV5-1 | TRBD2 | NA | CASRTSGGANEQFF | TGCGCCAGCAGGACTAGCGGGGGGGCAAATGAGCAGTTCTTC
TRBJ1-5 | TRBV20-1 | TRBD1 | NA | CCSRERQGILDQPQHF | TGCTGCTCTAGAGAACGACAGGGGATTTTAGATCAGCCCCAGCATTTT
TRBJ1-1 | TRBV12-3/TRBV12-4 | TRBD1 | NA | CASSLNRGREAFF | TGTGCCAGCAGTCTGAACAGGGGGCGGGAAGCTTTCTTT
TRBJ2-7 | TRBV12-5 | NA | NA | CASGPDPRDTPSGEQYF | TGTGCTAGTGGTCCAGATCCCCGGGACACTCCAAGTGGGGAGCAGTACTTC
TRBJ2-1 | TRBV7-2 | TRBD2 | many | CASSLGLAGISEQFF | TGTGCCAGCAGCTTAGGACTAGCGGGTATCTCTGAGCAGTTCTTC
TRBJ2-5 | TRBV12-5 | TRBD2 | many | CASGSGLAGGPLQETQYF | TGTGCTAGTGGCTCTGGACTAGCGGGGGGGCCACTGCAAGAGACCCAGTACTTC
TRBJ1-2 | TRBV6-1 | NA | NA | CASSPWLNYGYTF | TGTGCCAGCAGCCCTTGGTTGAACTATGGCTACACCTTC
TRBJ2-3 | TRBV7-9 | NA | NA | CASTLGRRTDTQYF | TGTGCCAGCACCCTCGGGAGACGCACAGATACGCAGTATTTT
TRBJ1-1 | TRBV27 | NA | many | CASRGGLRQNTEAFF | TGTGCCAGCAGAGGGGGGCTTAGACAGAACACTGAAGCTTTCTTT
TRBJ2-5 | TRBV4-3 | NA | many | CASSQGTLGRQTQYF | TGCGCCAGCAGTCAAGGGACCCTGGGGAGGCAGACCCAGTACTTC
TRBJ2-1 | TRBV4-2 | TRBD1 | few | CASSQAEGADNEQFF | TGTGCCAGCAGCCAAGCAGAGGGGGCGGATAATGAGCAGTTCTTC
TRBJ1-3 | TRBV3-1 | NA | NA | CASSQVGGNTIYF | TGTGCCAGCAGCCAAGTGGGCGGAAACACCATATATTTT
TRBJ2-3 | TRBV27 | TRBD2 | many | CASSLVPAGAGTDTQYF | TGTGCCAGCAGTTTAGTACCAGCGGGGGCTGGCACAGATACGCAGTATTTT
TRBJ2-5 | TRBV27 | TRBD1 | few | CASSLTGLEETQYF | TGTGCCAGCAGTTTGACAGGGTTGGAAGAGACCCAGTACTTC
TRBJ1-2 | TRBV12-3/TRBV12-4 | TRBD1 | many | CASSTGDTGYTF | TGTGCCAGCAGCACAGGGGATACTGGCTACACCTTC
TRBJ2-3 | TRBV11-2 | NA | many | CASSLLFRVPDTQYF | TGTGCCAGCAGCTTGCTCTTCAGGGTTCCAGATACGCAGTATTTT
TRBJ2-7 | TRBV3-1 | NA | many | CASSQPRDSYEQYF | TGTGCCAGCAGCCAACCCCGGGACTCCTACGAGCAGTACTTC
TRBJ2-1 | TRBV2 | NA | few | CASSEAEFF | TGTGCCAGCAGTGAAGCGGAGTTCTTC
TRBJ2-3 | TRBV12-3/TRBV12-4 | TRBD2 | few | CASRPMAGTSSQYF | TGTGCCAGCAGACCGATGGCCGGGACTAGCTCGCAGTATTTT
TRBJ2-5 | TRBV12-3/TRBV12-4 | TRBD1 | NA | CASNSQGFQETQYF | TGTGCCAGCAATTCACAGGGGTTCCAAGAGACCCAGTACTTC
TRBJ2-1 | TRBV18 | NA | NA | CASSPPSGVSYNEQFF | TGTGCCAGCTCACCACCGTCGGGGGTTTCCTACAATGAGCAGTTCTTC
TRBJ1-3 | TRBV4-1 | NA | NA | CASSQGPSGNTIYF | TGCGCCAGCAGCCAGGGGCCCTCTGGAAACACCATATATTTT
TRBJ1-5 | TRBV5-5 | TRBD1 | NA | CASSLAGTGLGQPQHF | TGTGCCAGCAGCTTGGCCGGGACAGGGTTGGGTCAGCCCCAGCATTTT
TRBJ1-6 | TRBV30 | NA | many | CAWMGNSNNSPLHF | TGTGCCTGGATGGGCAACTCTAATAATTCACCCCTCCACTTT
TRBJ1-4 | TRBV5-1 | NA | NA | CASSLEVGLTEKLFF | TGCGCCAGCAGCTTGGAAGTGGGGCTGACCGAAAAACTGTTTTTT
TRBJ1-1 | TRBV20-1 | NA | medium-sized | CSARAATGFTEAFF | TGCAGTGCTAGAGCTGCAACAGGGTTCACTGAAGCTTTCTTT
TRBJ1-1 | TRBV6-1 | TRBD1 | NA | CASRKTGLGTEAFF | TGTGCCAGCAGAAAGACAGGGTTGGGGACTGAAGCTTTCTTT
TRBJ1-1 | TRBV20-1 | NA | NA | CSARRGMDTEAFF | TGCAGTGCTAGGAGAGGGATGGACACTGAAGCTTTCTTT